Presented here are 12 T cell receptor beta chains from one specimen sequenced in a study of blood T cell repertoires in COVID-19. The method was immunoSEQ multiplex PCR; TCRdb's version includes in-frame clones alone and lacks a portion of them. The sample lists approximately 85,000 clones; approximately 86% were seen once. The sample taken for sequencing was peripheral blood. Receptors originate from a woman between 45 and 65 years old with active or convalescent COVID-19.

This chain connects TRBV9 to TRBJ1-1, with 10 bases aligning to TRBD1. CDR1 is SGDLS, CDR2 YYNGEE, per germline. V trimming: 2 bases; J trimming: 2 bases; junction bases outside the gene matches: 3. This CDR3 is built from 15 residues. The CDR3 region is CASSVGQGGNTEAFF. The CDR3 region has the DNA TGTGCCAGCAGCGTCGGACAGGGGGGTAACACTGAAGCTTTCTTT.

This chain joins TRBV9 and TRBJ1-3; D gene unclear. Germline-derived CDR1 and CDR2 are SGDLS and YYNGEE. The CDR3 sequence is 15 residues long. V dropped 0 bases and J dropped 3 bases, with 10 bases sitting between them. The DNA for the CDR3 is TGTGCCAGCAGCGTAGGTGAAGAGTTTGGAAACACCATATATTTT. Its protein product is CASSVGEEFGNTIYF.

The V gene is TRBV7-9, the J gene TRBJ2-1; 10 bases match TRBD1. The V gene's germline CDR1 is SEHNR and CDR2 FQNEAQ (reference sequence). The trim removed 4 bases at V and 5 bases at J, leaving 5 bases unmatched. The CDR3 runs 15 residues. CDR3 amino acids: CASSSGQGSHNEQFF. The CDR3, as DNA: TGTGCCAGCAGCTCGGGACAGGGGAGCCACAATGAGCAGTTCTTC.

The V gene is TRBV3-1 (or the pseudogene TRBV3-2), the J gene TRBJ1-1; 9 positions match TRBD1. The ends lost 4 bases at V and 6 bases at J; junction bases unmatched: 12. This CDR3 has 16 amino acids. Germline lookup yields CDR1 LGHDT and CDR2 YNNKEL (reference sequence). In DNA, the CDR3 is TGTGCCAGCAGCCTCCGACCGGGACAGGGAATCCCTGAAGCTTTCTTT. Its translation is CASSLRPGQGIPEAFF.

The CDR3 sequence: CASSTAGVVDTQYF. As DNA, the CDR3 is TGTGCCAGCAGCACAGCGGGGGTCGTAGATACGCAGTATTTT. The V and J genes are TRBV9 and TRBJ2-3; 8 bases are shared with TRBD2. Germline V lookup: CDR1 SGDLS, CDR2 YYNGEE. The length of the CDR3 is 14 residues. The junction had 6 bases not matched to a gene; V was cut back by 4 bases and J by 5 bases.

This sequence joins TRBV7-6 and TRBJ2-2; 7 nucleotides agree with TRBD2. The V segment lost 5 bases and the J segment 0 bases; nucleotides outside the gene matches: 3. CDR1 and CDR2 (germline): SGHVS, FNYEAQ. The CDR3 extends over 15 amino acids. The CDR3 sequence is CASSRDYSNTGELFF. CDR3 coding DNA: TGTGCCAGCAGCAGGGACTACTCGAACACCGGGGAGCTGTTTTTT.

Only one count was recorded for this clone. The rearrangement uses TRBV7-2 and TRBJ1-1, with D unresolved. V was cut by 2 bases and J by 5 bases, with 9 bases left in between. Germline V lookup: CDR1 SGHTA, CDR2 FQGNSA. The CDR3 is made up of 13 amino acids. CDR3 DNA sequence: TGTGCCAGCAGCTTAACGGTGATAACTGAAGCTTTCTTT. Translated: CASSLTVITEAFF.

The chain joins TRBV6-5 to TRBJ2-1; TRBD2 agrees at 7 bases. CDR1 MNHEY and CDR2 SVGAGI come from the germline V gene. The CDR3 runs to 13 residues. Unmatched junction bases numbered 1, after V lost 2 bases and J lost 6 bases. DNA of the CDR3: TGTGCCAGCAGTTACCCTAGCGGCAATGAGCAGTTCTTC. Translation: CASSYPSGNEQFF.

The chain couples TRBV29-1 to TRBJ2-1, with D possibly TRBD1 on 5 matching bases. V was pared by 7 bases and J by 5 bases, with 12 bases between. Germline lookup yields CDR1 SQVTM and CDR2 ANQGSEA. This CDR3 is 12 amino acids long. CDR3 loop: CSAIPGNNEQFF. In nucleotides, the CDR3 is TGCAGCGCCATTCCAGGGAACAATGAGCAGTTCTTC.

The V call is TRBV27, the J call TRBJ1-4; D unresolved. CDR1 is MNHEY and CDR2 is SMNVEV in the germline V gene (reference sequence). The CDR3 extends over 13 amino acids. The V end lost 5 bases, the J end lost 7 bases, and 11 bases lay between the germline ends. CDR3 in amino acids: CASSLLGGEKLFF. Here the CDR3 DNA reads TGTGCCAGCAGTCTGCTGGGAGGTGAAAAACTGTTTTTT.

This sequence joins TRBV19 and TRBJ1-6; D is undetermined. There are 14 residues in the CDR3. The germline V gene encodes CDR1 LNHDA and CDR2 SQIVND (reference sequence). Trimming pared 7 bases from V and 9 bases from J, leaving 16 bases between. Here the CDR3 DNA reads TGTGCCAGTACTCTAAGGACGGGAGGTTCACCCCTCCACTTT. Translating gives CASTLRTGGSPLHF. The full variable domain, its missing parts supplied by reference TRBV19 and TRBJ1-6, is DGGITQSPKYLFRKEGQNVTLSCEQNLNHDAMYWYRQDPGQGLRLIYYSQIVNDFQKGDIAEGYSVSREKKESFPLTVTSAQKNPTAFYLCASTLRTGGSPLHFGNGTRLTVT.

The chain employs TRBV19 and TRBJ2-5; the match to TRBD1 covers 8 bases. V gave up 6 bases and J gave up 5 bases; unmatched junction bases: 8. CDR1 and CDR2 (germline): LNHDA, SQIVND (reference sequence). The CDR3 loop spans 14 amino acids. CDR3 sequence (DNA): TGTGCCAGTAGATCCCAGGGGGCTCGGGAGACCCAGTACTTC. Amino acids: CASRSQGARETQYF.